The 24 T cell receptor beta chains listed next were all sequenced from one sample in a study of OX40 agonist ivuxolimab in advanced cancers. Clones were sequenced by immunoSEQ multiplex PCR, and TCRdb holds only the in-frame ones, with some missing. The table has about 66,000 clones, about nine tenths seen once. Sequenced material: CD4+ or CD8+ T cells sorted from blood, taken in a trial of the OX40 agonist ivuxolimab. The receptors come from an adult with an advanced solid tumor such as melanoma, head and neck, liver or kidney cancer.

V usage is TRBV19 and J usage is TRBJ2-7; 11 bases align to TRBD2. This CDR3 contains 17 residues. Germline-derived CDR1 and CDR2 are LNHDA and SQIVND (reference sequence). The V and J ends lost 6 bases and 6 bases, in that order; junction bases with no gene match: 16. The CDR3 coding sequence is TGTGCCAGTAGCTACGGGCTAGCGGGGGGCGGACTCTCCGAGCAGTACTTC. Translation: CASSYGLAGGGLSEQYF.

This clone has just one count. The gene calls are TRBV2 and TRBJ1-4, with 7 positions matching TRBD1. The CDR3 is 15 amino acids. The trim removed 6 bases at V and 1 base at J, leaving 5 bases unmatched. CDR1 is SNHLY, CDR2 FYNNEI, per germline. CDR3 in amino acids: CASRENRGTNEKLFF. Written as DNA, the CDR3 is TGTGCCAGCAGAGAAAACAGGGGAACTAATGAAAAACTGTTTTTT.

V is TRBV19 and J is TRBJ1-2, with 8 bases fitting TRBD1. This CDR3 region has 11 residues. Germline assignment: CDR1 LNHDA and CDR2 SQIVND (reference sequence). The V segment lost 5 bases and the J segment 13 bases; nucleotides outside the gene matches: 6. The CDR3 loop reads CASSGQGAGTF. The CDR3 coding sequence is TGTGCCAGTAGTGGACAGGGCGCCGGCACCTTC.

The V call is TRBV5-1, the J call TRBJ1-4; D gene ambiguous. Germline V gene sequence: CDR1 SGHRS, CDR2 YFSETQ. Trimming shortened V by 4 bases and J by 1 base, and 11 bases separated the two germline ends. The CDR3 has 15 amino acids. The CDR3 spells CASSGSGETNEKLFF. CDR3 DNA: TGCGCCAGCAGCGGGTCGGGTGAAACTAATGAAAAACTGTTTTTT.

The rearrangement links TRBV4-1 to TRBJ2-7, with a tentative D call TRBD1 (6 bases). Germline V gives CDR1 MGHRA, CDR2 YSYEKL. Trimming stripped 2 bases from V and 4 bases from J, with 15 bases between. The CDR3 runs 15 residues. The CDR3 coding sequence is TGCGCCAGCAGCCAAACGAACTCCAGGGGTTACGAGCAGTACTTC. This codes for CASSQTNSRGYEQYF.

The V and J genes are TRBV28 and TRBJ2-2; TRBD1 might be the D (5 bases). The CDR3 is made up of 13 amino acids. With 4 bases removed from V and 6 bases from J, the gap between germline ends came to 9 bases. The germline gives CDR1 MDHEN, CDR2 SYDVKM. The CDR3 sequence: CASSSEGAGELFF. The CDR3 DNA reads TGTGCCAGCAGTTCTGAAGGGGCCGGGGAGCTGTTTTTT.

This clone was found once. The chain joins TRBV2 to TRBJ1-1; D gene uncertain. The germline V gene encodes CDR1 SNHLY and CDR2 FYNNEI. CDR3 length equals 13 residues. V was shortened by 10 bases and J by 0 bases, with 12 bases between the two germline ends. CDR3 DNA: TGTGCCACCGCATTGTCCCTGAACACTGAAGCTTTCTTT. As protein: CATALSLNTEAFF.

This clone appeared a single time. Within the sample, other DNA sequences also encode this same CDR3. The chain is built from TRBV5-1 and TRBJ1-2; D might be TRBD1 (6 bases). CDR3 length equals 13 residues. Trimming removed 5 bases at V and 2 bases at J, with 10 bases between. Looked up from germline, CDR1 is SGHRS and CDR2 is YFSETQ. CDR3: CASSPGQNYGYTF. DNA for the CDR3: TGCGCCAGCAGTCCAGGACAGAACTATGGCTACACCTTC.

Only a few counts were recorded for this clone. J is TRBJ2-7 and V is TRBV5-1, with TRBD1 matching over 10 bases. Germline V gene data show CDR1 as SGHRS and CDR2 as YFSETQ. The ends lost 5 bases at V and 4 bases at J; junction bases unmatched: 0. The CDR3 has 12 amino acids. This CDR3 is CASRDRGYEQYF. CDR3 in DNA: TGCGCCAGCAGGGACAGGGGGTACGAGCAGTACTTC.

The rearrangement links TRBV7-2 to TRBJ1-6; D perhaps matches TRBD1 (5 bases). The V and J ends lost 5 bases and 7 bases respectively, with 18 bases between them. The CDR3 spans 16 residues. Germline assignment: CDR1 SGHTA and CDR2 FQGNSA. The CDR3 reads CASSPSLGRDNSPLHF. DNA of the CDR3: TGTGCCAGCAGCCCCTCGTTGGGACGGGACAATTCACCCCTCCACTTT.

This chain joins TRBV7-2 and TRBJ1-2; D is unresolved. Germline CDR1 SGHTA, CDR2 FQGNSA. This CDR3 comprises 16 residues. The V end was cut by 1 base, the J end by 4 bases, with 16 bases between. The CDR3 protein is CASSLVLSSGFYGYTF. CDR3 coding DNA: TGTGCCAGCAGCTTAGTCCTGTCGTCGGGGTTCTATGGCTACACCTTC.

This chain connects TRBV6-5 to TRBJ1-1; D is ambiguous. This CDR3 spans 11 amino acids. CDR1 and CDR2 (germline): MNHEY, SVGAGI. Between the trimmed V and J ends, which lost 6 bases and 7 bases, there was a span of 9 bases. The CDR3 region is CASRVDFEAFF. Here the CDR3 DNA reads TGTGCCAGCAGAGTCGATTTTGAAGCTTTCTTT.

The CDR3, as DNA: TGTGCCAGAAGCTTACAGGGGGCCGGGGAGCTGTTTTTT. This codes for CARSLQGAGELFF. V usage is TRBV5-3 and J usage is TRBJ2-2; 8 nucleotides align to TRBD1. TRBV5-3 carries the ORF label, with uncertain function. With 2 bases clipped from V and 6 bases from J, the junction kept 0 bases outside the gene matches. CDR3 length: 13 residues.

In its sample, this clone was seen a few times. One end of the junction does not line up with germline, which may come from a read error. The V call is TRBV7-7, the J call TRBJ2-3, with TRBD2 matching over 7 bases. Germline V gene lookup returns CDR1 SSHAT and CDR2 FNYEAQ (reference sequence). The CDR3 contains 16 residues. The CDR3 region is CASSLGLGAGADTQYF. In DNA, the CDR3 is TGTGCTAGCAGCTTAGGGCTCGGGGCGGGGGCAGATACGCAGTATTTT.

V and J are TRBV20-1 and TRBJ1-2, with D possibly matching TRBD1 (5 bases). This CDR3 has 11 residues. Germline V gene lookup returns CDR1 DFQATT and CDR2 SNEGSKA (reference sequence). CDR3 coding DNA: TGCAGCCTAAGGGACTCTCCCGGCTACACCTTC. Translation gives CSLRDSPGYTF.

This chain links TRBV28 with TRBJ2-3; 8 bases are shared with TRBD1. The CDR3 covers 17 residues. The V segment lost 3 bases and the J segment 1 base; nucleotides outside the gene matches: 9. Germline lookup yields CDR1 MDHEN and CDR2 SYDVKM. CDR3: CASSLPGQEKGTDTQYF. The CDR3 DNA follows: TGTGCCAGCAGTTTGCCGGGACAGGAGAAGGGCACAGATACGCAGTATTTT.

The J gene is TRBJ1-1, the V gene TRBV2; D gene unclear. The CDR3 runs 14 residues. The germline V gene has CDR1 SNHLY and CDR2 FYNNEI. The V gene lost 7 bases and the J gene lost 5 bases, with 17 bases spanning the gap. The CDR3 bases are TGTGCCAGCATTCGGACCCCGATGGCGACTGAAGCTTTCTTT. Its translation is CASIRTPMATEAFF.

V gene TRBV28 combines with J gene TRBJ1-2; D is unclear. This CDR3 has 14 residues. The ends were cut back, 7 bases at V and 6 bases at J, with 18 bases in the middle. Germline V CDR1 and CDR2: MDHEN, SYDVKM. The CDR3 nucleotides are TGTGCCAGCACAACCCCGGGGATTGGTGATGGCTACACCTTC. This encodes CASTTPGIGDGYTF.

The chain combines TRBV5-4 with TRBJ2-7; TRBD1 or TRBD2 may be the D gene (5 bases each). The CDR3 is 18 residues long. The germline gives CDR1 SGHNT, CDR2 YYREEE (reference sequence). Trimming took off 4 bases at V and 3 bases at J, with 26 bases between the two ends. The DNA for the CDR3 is TGTGCCAGCAGCCGAGGGGATGAGGGCGGGTATTCTCTCTACGAGCAGTACTTC. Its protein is CASSRGDEGGYSLYEQYF.

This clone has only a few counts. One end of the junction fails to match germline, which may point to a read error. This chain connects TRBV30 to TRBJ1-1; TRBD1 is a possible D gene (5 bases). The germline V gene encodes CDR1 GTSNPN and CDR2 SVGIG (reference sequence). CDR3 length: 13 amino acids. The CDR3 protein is CAWSVQAHLTLLF. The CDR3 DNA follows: TGTGCCTGGAGTGTACAGGCGCATCTCACTCTATTGTTT.

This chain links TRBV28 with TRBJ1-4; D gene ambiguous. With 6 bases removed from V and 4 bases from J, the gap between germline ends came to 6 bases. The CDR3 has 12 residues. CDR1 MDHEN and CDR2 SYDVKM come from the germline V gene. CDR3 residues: CASRALNEKLFF. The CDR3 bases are TGTGCCAGCAGGGCCCTTAATGAAAAACTGTTTTTT.

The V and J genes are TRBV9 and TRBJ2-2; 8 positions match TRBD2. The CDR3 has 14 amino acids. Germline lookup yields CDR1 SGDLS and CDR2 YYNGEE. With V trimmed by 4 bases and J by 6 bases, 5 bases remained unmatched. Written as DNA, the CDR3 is TGTGCCAGCAGCCCCTACGGGGGGGCCGGGGAGCTGTTTTTT. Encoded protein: CASSPYGGAGELFF. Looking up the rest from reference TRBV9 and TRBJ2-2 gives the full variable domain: DSGVTQTPKHLITATGQRVTLRCSPRSGDLSVYWYQQSLDQGLQFLIQYYNGEERAKGNILERFSAQQFPDLHSELNLSSLELGDSALYFCASSPYGGAGELFFGEGSRLTVL.

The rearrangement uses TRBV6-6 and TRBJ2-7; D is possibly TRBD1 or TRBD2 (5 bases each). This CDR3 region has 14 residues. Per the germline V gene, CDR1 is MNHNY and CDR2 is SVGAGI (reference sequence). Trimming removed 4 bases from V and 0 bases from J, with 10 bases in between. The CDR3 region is CASSSGTPSYEQYF. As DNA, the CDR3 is TGTGCCAGCAGTTCCGGGACGCCCTCCTACGAGCAGTACTTC.

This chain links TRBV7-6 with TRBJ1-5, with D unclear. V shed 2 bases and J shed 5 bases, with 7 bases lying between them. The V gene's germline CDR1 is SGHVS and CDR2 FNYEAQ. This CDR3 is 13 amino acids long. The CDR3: CASSLMSDQPQHF. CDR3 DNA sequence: TGTGCCAGCAGCTTAATGTCGGATCAGCCCCAGCATTTT.